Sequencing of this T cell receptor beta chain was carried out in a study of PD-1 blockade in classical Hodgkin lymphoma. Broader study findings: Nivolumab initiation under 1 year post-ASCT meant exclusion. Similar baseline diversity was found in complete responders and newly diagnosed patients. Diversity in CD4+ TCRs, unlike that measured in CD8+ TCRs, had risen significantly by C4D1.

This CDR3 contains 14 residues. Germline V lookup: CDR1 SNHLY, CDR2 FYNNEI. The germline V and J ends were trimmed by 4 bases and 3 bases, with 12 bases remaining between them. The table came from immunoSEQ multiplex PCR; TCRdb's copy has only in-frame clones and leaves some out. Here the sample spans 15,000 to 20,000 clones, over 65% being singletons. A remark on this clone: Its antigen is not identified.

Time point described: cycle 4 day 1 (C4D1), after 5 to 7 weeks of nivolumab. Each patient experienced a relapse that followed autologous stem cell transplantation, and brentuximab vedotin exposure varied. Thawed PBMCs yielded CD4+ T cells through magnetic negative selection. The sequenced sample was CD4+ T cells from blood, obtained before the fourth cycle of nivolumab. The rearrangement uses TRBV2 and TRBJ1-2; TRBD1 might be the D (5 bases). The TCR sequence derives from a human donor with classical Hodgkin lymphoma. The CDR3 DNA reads TGTGCCAGCAGTGGCTTCGACAGAGACTATGGCTACACCTTC. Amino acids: CASSGFDRDYGYTF.